Sequencing of this T cell receptor beta chain was carried out in a study of blood T cell repertoires in COVID-19. Study summary: COVID-19 samples, acute and convalescent, were from the United States, Italy and Spain. The analysed material was cDNA or gDNA that came from T cells, B-cell-depleted T cells, or PBMCs.

Methods used by the authors: For nucleated cells, counts were estimated from reference gene primer amplification. Repertoires were generated with immunoSEQ multiplex PCR, while TCRdb's copy carries only in-frame clones and drops some. Clone size and V and J calls were adopted from that table, with D and trimming inferred from the DNA. Among some 350,000 clones listed, approximately 86% were seen once. The sample comprised peripheral blood. This receptor was taken from a human donor in a cohort sampled during active COVID-19.

The CDR3 reads CASSQQGISYEQYF. The CDR3 DNA reads as TGTGCCAGCAGCCAACAGGGGATCTCCTACGAGCAGTACTTC. The chain has TRBV3-1 (or the pseudogene TRBV3-2) and TRBJ2-7, with a weak D call TRBD1 (6 bases). Germline assignment: CDR1 LGHDT and CDR2 YNNKEL (reference sequence). V was cut by 2 bases and J by 0 bases, with 8 bases left in between. The CDR3 runs 14 residues.